This T cell receptor beta chain was sequenced during a study of cytomegalovirus exposure and HLA in healthy donors (TCRdb year 2017). Background for the entire study: In an earlier analysis of fewer than 750 of the donors, 276 Gb of sequence data and some 100 million unique TCR beta sequences from about 179 million T cells were reported. To predict cytomegalovirus infection status, the study brought together high-throughput TCR immunosequencing, statistical association of individual TCRs with disease status, and machine learning. Typing coverage varied by locus: roughly 620-640 donors for A, B, C, DRB1 and DQB1; approximately 520 for DQA1; more than 600 for DPA1; approximately 470 for DPB1. Roughly 300 gigabases of sequencing data and roughly 90 million unique TCR sequences were included in an early release covering 550 to 800 HLA-typed donors. The genetic ancestry cluster associated with self-reported Caucasian donors included 65% to 90% of the 300 to 400 genotyped donors. All discovery cohort repertoires had been generated using a single sequencing platform. A later analysis re-analyzed previously published TCR beta repertoires from roughly 630 donors and added high-resolution HLA genotyping to study TCR occurrence patterns. The study was designed to test whether signatures of past pathogen exposure could be identified by cataloging public T cell receptors. The T cell repertoires of about 700 subjects were profiled by immunosequencing and related to cytomegalovirus serostatus. In addition to the first cohort of roughly 670 subjects, a separate validation cohort of 120 different subjects was used. Because of strong linkage in the cohort, roughly five DR-DQ haplotypes were treated as single units for association and clustering. An earlier analysis of several hundred of the donors applied high-throughput TCR beta sequencing to assess whether each TCR beta V gene segment acted as functional or pseudogenic. The later analysis used no new phenotypic data to find candidate immune exposures, relying instead on TCR beta sequences and their occurrence across donors. A later genetic analysis took genome-wide SNP genotypes for 398 of the 666 donors and used that subset as a discovery cohort. Donor age, sex, ethnicity and CMV serostatus were compiled alongside the repertoire data. Class I and class II HLA loci were covered by the typing at four-digit resolution. On average, roughly 250,000 unique TCR beta nucleotide sequences were sequenced per donor among 398 genotyped donors of the cohort, with roughly 19% of those sequences being non-productive.

Taken from cysteine to phenylalanine, the CDR3 has 14 residues. The sequence is cut down to CDR3 DNA, 42 bases in frame from base 1. V lost 4 bases and J lost 8 bases; the stretch between them is 15 bases long. The germline V gene yields SGHRS for CDR1 and YFSETQ for CDR2. The full study reports these points: Presence/absence analyses assumed roughly uniform sequencing depth across donors, an assumption that may not hold. According to the authors, the approach could potentially be generalized to other disease states and immunological phenotypes. Because HLA typing was unavailable for some donors at each locus, only the typed subset was used in association tests. According to a later genetic analysis, donors in an Asian-associated ancestry cluster had fewer N-insertions in productive TCRs than the approximately 690-donor mean. Roughly 15 rarely observed V segments, including chromosome 9 orphons, were excluded from the earlier analysis of about 600 of the donors because counts were too low. V-gene and J-gene trimming of TCR beta chains was associated with a missense DCLRE1C variant in a later genetic analysis, and the association was replicated in an independent cohort. In a later analysis, several top co-occurrence clusters were reported to appear linked to parvovirus B19, influenza, CMV and Epstein-Barr virus. In a later analysis, the rate of TCR association differed among HLA loci, with DRB1 alleles having the most associated TCRs and HLA-C alleles having the fewest. When HLA alleles, especially DR and DQ, strongly co-occurred, attributing TCR associations to individual alleles was difficult. A further reported finding was that TCR beta sequences accurately predicted the HLA-A and HLA-B alleles for most subjects in the first cohort. Because the 87-base-pair reads could not distinguish some IMGT-functional V segments, including TRBV6-2 and TRBV6-3, those segments were excluded. The classifier was reported to diagnose cytomegalovirus status with high specificity and sensitivity in both the original and validation cohorts. A few of the identified cytomegalovirus-associated TCR beta chains were confirmed in vitro to be specific for cytomegalovirus antigens. In an earlier analysis of more than 450 of the donors, most TCR beta V segments were observed in productive rearrangements about 87% or about 30% of the time, broadly matching IMGT annotations. CMV serostatus was the only immune exposure information available for the cohort. While some public TCRs were present in many individuals, most TCR sequences turned up only very rarely across donors. The study listed over 150 TCR beta chains as associated with cytomegalovirus. A group of highly shared sequence variants was considered likely to be a technical artifact of the sequencing pipeline. A later analysis found that HLA-associated TCR beta chains were more clonally expanded and had lower generation probabilities than equally common non-associated chains. The cohort was sequenced for TCR beta chains only, and without alpha or paired-chain data the features that could be detected were limited. At a false discovery rate of 0.05, a later analysis linked 15,000 to 20,000 TCR beta sequences to specific HLA alleles. Correlated functional status among segregating V segments might be attributable to linkage disequilibrium, but an unknown experimental factor could not be ruled out. Most CMV-associated TCR beta chains appeared to be HLA-restricted in a later analysis, and the HLA associations seemed to be driven largely by CMV exposure.

Library construction relied on the immunoSEQ multiplex PCR assay. For the multiplex PCR, a mixture combining 60 forward primers for TCR Vbeta segments and 13 reverse primers for TCR Jbeta segments was used. Amplification of the CDR3 region of rearranged TCR beta genes was performed with a multiplex PCR assay on genomic DNA. Amplified TCR beta libraries were sequenced as 87-base-pair reads on the Illumina HiSeq System. Turning to the authors' computational methods: In a later analysis, 70 million to 95 million unique TCR beta chains were counted across the 666 repertoires, and roughly 10 million of these chains were shared by at least two donors. Raw reads were error-corrected and collapsed into unique sequences by a nearest-neighbor algorithm in which closely related sequences were merged to remove PCR and sequencing errors. To assign V, D and J gene segments, CDR3 sequences were aligned to IMGT reference sequences. For a sequence to be retained, at least a six-nucleotide match to both a V gene segment and a J gene segment was required. A rearrangement counted as productive if the CDR3 had no stop codons and remained in frame with V and J, and every other rearrangement counted as non-productive. Following IMGT convention, CDR3 was defined as the stretch from the second conserved V-encoded cysteine up to the conserved J-encoded phenylalanine. The earlier analysis of 500 to 650 of the donors excluded any sequence lacking an unambiguous match to a single V gene segment. In an earlier analysis of approximately 590 of the donors, a V segment was called functional when productive rearrangements were above 56.7%, and segregating when the standard deviation between donors exceeded 5%. A statistical classification framework was built for diagnosing cytomegalovirus status from the catalog of TCR beta chain sequences. V and J gene assignment, in a later analysis, came from comparing TCR nucleotide sequences with IMGT/GENE-DB human TR gene sequences. In a later analysis, CDR3 sequences and most-parsimonious VDJ recombination scenarios were assigned using the TCRdist pipeline. In a later analysis, every TCR beta chain was defined by the combination of its CDR3 amino acid sequence and its V-gene family, and reads without a unique V-gene family were dropped. As a way to deal with suspected cross-contamination and a sequencing artifact, a later analysis dropped roughly 620 nucleotide sequences that were highly shared and had low generation probability. For each public chain, a later analysis derived a clonal expansion index from normalized ranks of inferred template counts within each repertoire. Generation probabilities in a later analysis came from a VDJ recombination model fitted to out-of-frame rearrangements, and those results were checked against IGoR. In a later analysis, hypergeometric tests were used to score TCR-TCR, TCR-HLA and TCR-CMV co-occurrence, with a repertoire-size bias correction applied to TCR pairs. To estimate false discovery rates, a later analysis permuted the HLA or CMV assignments 20 times. A later analysis grouped co-occurring TCRs with DBSCAN, adding TCRdist sequence similarity when clustering within HLA-allele-positive subsets. Co-occurrence clustering excluded repertoires with fewer than 30,000 or more than 120,000 public chains, plus five with anomalous nucleotide sharing. TCRdb limited this immuneACCESS table to in-frame rearrangements with V and J called. A share of clones is missing; checked studies link under half to unresolved V genes, and the rest is unexplained. V and J calls and clone size are copied from that table; D and trimming were computed from the DNA. A total of some 220,000 clones appear in this sample, approximately 84% of them only once. Jointly, the top ten make up around 0.22% of the sample.

The cohort consisted of approximately 670 healthy bone marrow donors. All cohort members were sampled while nominally healthy, although unrecorded immune exposures were likely present. The donor was CMV seronegative and was included in the group of a few hundred seronegative cohort members. A peripheral blood sample was provided by each donor, and peripheral blood mononuclear cells were used for TCR beta sequencing. Genomic DNA extraction from the blood cell samples was performed with the Qiagen DNeasy Blood Extraction Kit. As concerns this clone: Its antigen remains undetermined. Nothing much larger sits one base from this clone, and base qualities are not available.

Sequencing was carried out using PBMCs. The source of this sequence is a girl aged 2-9 years in good health and CMV-seronegative. The chain employs TRBV5-1 and TRBJ1-4, with no confidently assigned D gene. CDR3 reads: CASSQAGFGEKLFF. The DNA reads TGCGCCAGCAGCCAAGCGGGGTTCGGGGAAAAACTGTTTTTT.